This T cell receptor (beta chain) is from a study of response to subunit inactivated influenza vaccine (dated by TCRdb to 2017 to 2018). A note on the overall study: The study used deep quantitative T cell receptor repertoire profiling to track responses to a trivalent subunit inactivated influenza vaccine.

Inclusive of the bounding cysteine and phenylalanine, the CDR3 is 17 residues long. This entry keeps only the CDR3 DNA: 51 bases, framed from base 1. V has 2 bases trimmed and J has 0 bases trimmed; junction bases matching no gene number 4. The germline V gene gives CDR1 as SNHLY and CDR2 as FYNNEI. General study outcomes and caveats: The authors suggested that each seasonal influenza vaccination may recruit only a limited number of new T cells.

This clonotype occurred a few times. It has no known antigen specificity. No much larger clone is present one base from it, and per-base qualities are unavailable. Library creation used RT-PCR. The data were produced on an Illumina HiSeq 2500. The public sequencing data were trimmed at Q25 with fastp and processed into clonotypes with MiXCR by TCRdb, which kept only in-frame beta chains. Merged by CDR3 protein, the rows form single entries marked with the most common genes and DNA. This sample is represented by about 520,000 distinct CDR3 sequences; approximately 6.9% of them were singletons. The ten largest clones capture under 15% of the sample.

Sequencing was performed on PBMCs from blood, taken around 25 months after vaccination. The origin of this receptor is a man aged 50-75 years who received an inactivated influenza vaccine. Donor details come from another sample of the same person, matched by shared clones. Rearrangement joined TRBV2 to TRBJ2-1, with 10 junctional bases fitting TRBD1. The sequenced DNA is TGTGCCAGCAGTGAACTGGGACAGGGGAGCTCCTACAATGAGCAGTTCTTC. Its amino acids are CASSELGQGSSYNEQFF.